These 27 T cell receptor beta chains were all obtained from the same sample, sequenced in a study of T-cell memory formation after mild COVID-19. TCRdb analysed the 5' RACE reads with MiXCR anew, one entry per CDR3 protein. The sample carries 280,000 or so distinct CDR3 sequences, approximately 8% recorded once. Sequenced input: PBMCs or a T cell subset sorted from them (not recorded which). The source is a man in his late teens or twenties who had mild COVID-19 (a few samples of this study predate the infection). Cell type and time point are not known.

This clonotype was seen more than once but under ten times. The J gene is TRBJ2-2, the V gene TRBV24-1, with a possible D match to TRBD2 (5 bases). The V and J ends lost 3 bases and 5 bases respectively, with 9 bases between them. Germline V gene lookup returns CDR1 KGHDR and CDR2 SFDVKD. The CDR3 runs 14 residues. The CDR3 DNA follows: TGTGCCACCAGTGATATACGGGAAACCGGGGAGCTGTTTTTT. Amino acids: CATSDIRETGELFF.

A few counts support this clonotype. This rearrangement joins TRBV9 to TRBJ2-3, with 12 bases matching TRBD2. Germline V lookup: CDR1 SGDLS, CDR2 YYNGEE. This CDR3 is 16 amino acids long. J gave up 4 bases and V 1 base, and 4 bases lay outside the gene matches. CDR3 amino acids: CASSVLAGGPPDTQYF. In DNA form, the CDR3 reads TGTGCCAGCAGCGTACTAGCGGGGGGGCCTCCAGATACGCAGTATTTT.

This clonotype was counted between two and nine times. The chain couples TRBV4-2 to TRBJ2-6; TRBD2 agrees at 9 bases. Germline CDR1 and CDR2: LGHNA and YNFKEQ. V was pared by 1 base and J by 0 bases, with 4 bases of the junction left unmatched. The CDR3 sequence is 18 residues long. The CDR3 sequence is CASSQVAGAYSGANVLTF. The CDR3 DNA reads TGTGCCAGCAGCCAAGTAGCGGGGGCCTACTCTGGGGCCAACGTCCTGACTTTC.

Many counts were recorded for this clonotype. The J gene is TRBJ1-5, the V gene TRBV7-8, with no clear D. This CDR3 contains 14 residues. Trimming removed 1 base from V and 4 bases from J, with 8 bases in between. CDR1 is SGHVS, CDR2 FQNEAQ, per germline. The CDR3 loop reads CASSLGSRNQPQHF. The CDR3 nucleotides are TGTGCCAGCAGCTTAGGCAGCCGTAATCAGCCCCAGCATTTT.

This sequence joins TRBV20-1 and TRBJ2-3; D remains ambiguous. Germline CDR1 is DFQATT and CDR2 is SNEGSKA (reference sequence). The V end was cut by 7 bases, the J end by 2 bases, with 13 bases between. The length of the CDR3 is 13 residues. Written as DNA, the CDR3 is TGCAGTGATCGGTCCGGGTCCACAGATACGCAGTATTTT. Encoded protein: CSDRSGSTDTQYF.

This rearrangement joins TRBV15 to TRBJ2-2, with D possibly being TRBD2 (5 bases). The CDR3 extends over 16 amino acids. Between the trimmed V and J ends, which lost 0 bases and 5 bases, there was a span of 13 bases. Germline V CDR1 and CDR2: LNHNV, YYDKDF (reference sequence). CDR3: CATSRDAARGTGELFF. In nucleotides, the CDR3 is TGTGCCACCAGCAGAGATGCCGCGAGAGGGACCGGGGAGCTGTTTTTT.

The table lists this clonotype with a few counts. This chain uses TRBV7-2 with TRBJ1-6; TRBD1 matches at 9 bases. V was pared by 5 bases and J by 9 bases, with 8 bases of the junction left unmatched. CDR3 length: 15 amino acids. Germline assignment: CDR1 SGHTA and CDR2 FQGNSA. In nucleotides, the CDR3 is TGTGCCAGCAGCGGAAGGACAGGGGAAAGTTCACCCCTCCACTTT. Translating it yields CASSGRTGESSPLHF.

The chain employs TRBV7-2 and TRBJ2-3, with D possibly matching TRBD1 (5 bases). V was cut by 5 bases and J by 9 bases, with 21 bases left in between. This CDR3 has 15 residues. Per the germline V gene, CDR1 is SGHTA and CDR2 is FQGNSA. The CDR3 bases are TGTGCCAGCAGCCAGGGCCAAGATCAAGGTCGAACGCAGTATTTT. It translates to CASSQGQDQGRTQYF.

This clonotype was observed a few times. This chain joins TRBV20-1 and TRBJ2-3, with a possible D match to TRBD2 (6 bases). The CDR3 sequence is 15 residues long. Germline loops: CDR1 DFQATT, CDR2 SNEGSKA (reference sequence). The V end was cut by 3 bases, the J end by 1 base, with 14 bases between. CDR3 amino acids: CSASIQGGGTDTQYF. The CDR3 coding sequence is TGCAGTGCTAGTATCCAGGGCGGGGGCACAGATACGCAGTATTTT.

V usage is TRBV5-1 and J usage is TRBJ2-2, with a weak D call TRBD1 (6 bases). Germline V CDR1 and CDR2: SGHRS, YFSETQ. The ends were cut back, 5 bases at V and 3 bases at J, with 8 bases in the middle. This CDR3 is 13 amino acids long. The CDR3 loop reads CASRNRDTGELFF. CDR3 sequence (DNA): TGCGCCAGCAGGAACAGGGACACCGGGGAGCTGTTTTTT.

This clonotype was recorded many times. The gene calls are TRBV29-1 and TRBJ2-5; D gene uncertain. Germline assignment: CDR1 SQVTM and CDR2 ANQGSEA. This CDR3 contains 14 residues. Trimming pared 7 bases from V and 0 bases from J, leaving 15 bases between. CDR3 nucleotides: TGCAGCGGTGAGCTCTGGGCGTACCAAGAGACCCAGTACTTC. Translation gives CSGELWAYQETQYF.

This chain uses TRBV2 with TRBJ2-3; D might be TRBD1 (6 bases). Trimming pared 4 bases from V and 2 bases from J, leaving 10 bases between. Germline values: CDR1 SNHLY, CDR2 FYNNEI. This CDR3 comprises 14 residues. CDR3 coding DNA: TGTGCCAGCAGTGCAACAGGGAACACAGATACGCAGTATTTT. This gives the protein CASSATGNTDTQYF.

CDR3 DNA: TGTGCCAGCTCACCTCCCCGCGGGCAACTCCAAGAGACCCAGTACTTC. It translates to CASSPPRGQLQETQYF. V and J are TRBV18 and TRBJ2-5, with a weak D call TRBD2 (5 bases). Germline loops: CDR1 KGHSH, CDR2 LQKENI. This CDR3 has 16 amino acids. Trimming stripped 3 bases from V and 1 base from J, with 15 bases between.

CDR3 amino acids: CSATQGGETQYF. The CDR3 DNA reads TGCAGTGCTACCCAGGGGGGAGAGACCCAGTACTTC. The chain recombines TRBV20-1 with TRBJ2-5; maybe TRBD1 (7 bases). The CDR3 covers 12 residues. V was trimmed by 4 bases and J by 4 bases, leaving 10 bases between them. The germline gives CDR1 DFQATT, CDR2 SNEGSKA (reference sequence).

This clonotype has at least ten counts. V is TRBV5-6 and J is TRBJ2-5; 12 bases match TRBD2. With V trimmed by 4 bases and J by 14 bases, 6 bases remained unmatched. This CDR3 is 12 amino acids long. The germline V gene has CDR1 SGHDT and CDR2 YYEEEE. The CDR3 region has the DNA TGTGCCAGCAGCCCTGGACTAGCGGGGATATACTTC. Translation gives CASSPGLAGIYF. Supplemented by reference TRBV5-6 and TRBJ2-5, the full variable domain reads DAGVTQSPTHLIKTRGQQVTLRCSPKSGHDTVSWYQQALGQGPQFIFQYYEEEERQRGNFPDRFSGHQFPNYSSELNVNALLLGDSALYLCASSPGLAGIYFGPGTRLLVL.

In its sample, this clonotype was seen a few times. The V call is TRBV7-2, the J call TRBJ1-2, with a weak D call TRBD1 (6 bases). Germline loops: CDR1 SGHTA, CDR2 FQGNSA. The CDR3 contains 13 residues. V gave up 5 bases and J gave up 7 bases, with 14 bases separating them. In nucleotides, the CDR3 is TGTGCCAGCAGCCAGGGGCAGGGGTCTGGCTACACCTTC. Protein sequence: CASSQGQGSGYTF.

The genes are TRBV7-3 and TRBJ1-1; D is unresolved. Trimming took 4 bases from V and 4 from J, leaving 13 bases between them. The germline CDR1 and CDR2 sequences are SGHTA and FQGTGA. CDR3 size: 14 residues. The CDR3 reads CASSSHPGSTEAFF. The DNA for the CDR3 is TGTGCCAGCAGCTCCCATCCCGGGAGCACTGAAGCTTTCTTT. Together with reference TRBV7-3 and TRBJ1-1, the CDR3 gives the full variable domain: GAGVSQTPSNKVTEKGKYVELRCDPISGHTALYWYRQSLGQGPEFLIYFQGTGAADDSGLPNDRFFAVRPEGSVSTLKIQRTERGDSAVYLCASSSHPGSTEAFFGQGTRLTVV.

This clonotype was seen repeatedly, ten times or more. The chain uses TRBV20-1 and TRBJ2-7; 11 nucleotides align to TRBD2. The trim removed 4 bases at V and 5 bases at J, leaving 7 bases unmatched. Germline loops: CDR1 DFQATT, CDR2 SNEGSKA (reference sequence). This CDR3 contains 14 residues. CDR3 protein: CSATLAGGRNEQYF. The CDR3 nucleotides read TGCAGTGCTACCCTAGCGGGGGGCCGCAACGAGCAGTACTTC.

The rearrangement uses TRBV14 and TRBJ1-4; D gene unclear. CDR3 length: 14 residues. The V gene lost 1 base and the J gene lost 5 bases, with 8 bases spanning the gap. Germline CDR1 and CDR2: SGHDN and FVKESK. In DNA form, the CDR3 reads TGTGCCAGCAGCCAAGGCAGAGTCAATGAAAAACTGTTTTTT. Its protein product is CASSQGRVNEKLFF.

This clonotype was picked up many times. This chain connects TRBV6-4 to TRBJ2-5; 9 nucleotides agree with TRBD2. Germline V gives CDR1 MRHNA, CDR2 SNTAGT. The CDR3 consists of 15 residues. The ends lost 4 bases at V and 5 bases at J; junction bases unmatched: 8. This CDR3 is CASSVSGGPQETQYF. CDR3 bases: TGTGCCAGCAGTGTCAGCGGGGGGCCGCAGGAGACCCAGTACTTC.

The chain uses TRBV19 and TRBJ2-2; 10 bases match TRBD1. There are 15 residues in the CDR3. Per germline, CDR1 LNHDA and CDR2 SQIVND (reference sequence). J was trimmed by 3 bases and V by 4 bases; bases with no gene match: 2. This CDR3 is CASSRGQGYTGELFF. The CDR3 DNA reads TGTGCCAGTAGTAGGGGACAGGGGTACACCGGGGAGCTGTTTTTT.

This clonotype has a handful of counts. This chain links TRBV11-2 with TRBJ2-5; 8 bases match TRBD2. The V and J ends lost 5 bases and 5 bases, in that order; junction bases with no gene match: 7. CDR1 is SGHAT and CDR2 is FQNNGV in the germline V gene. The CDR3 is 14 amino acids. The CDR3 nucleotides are TGTGCCAGCAGCACACCCGGGGGGGGTGAGACCCAGTACTTC. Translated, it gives CASSTPGGGETQYF.

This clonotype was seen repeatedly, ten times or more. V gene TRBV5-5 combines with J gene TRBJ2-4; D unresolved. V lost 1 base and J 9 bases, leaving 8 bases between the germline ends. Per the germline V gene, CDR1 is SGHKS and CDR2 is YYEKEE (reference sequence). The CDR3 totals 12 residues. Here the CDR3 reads CASSLYGIIQYF. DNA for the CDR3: TGTGCCAGCAGCTTGTATGGGATCATTCAGTACTTC.

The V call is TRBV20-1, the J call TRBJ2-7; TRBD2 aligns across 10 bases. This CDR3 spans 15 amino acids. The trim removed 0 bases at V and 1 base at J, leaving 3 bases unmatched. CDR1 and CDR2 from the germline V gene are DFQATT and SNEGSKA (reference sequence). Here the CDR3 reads CSARERTSGSYEQYV. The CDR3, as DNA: TGCAGTGCTAGAGAAAGGACTAGCGGATCCTACGAGCAGTACGTC.

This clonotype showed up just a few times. CDR3 sequence reads: CASSSRAGETEAFF. In DNA, the CDR3 is TGCGCCAGCAGCTCCCGGGCCGGCGAGACTGAAGCTTTCTTT. The chain couples TRBV5-1 to TRBJ1-1; D remains ambiguous. V was shortened by 3 bases and J by 5 bases, with 14 bases between the two germline ends. This CDR3 region has 14 residues. CDR1 and CDR2 from the germline V gene are SGHRS and YFSETQ.

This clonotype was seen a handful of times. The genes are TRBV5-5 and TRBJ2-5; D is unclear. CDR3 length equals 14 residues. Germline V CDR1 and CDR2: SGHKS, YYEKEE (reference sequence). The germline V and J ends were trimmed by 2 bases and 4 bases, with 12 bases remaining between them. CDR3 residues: CASSFGNLGETQYF. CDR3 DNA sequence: TGTGCCAGCAGCTTTGGCAACCTGGGAGAGACCCAGTACTTC.

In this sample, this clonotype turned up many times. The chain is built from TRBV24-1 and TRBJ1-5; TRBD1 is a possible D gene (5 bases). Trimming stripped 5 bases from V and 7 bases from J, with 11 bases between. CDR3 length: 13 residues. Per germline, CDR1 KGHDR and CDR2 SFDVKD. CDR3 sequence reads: CATSGDSGQPQHF. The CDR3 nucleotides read TGTGCCACCAGTGGCGACAGCGGGCAGCCCCAGCATTTT.